These 23 T cell receptor beta chains were sequenced from one sample in a study of prognosis after radiotherapy for stage I lung cancer. Multiplex PCR in two rounds served to amplify TCR beta CDR3 from genomic DNA. With primers specific to each TRBV and TRBJ gene, the first-round PCR was performed. TCRdb reanalysed the multiplex PCR reads using MiXCR and keeps one entry per CDR3 protein. The sample consists of more than 30,000 distinct CDR3 sequences, over 40% of them appearing once. Sequences were derived from PBMCs, sampled before or after stereotactic body radiation therapy (not recorded which). The receptors originated from a donor over 45 with non-small cell lung cancer.

Sample share makes this clonotype medium-sized. The chain joins TRBV5-1 to TRBJ1-3; no clear D. Trimming left V 0 bases short and J 0 bases short, with 7 bases between. The CDR3 extends over 15 amino acids. Looked up from germline, CDR1 is SGHRS and CDR2 is YFSETQ. As DNA, the CDR3 is TGCGCCAGCAGCTTGGTGGGAGACTCTGGAAACACCATATATTTT. This translates into CASSLVGDSGNTIYF.

This chain uses TRBV18 with TRBJ2-7; 12 bases line up with TRBD2. CDR3 length: 15 residues. Germline V gives CDR1 KGHSH, CDR2 LQKENI. Germline trimming cut 4 bases from V and 2 bases from J; bases unmatched to any gene: 3. This CDR3 reads CASSRASGGAYEQYF. The CDR3 nucleotides read TGTGCCAGCTCACGGGCTAGCGGGGGGGCCTACGAGCAGTACTTC.

This clonotype occurred once. This chain uses TRBV11-2 with TRBJ1-2, with D unresolved. V was trimmed by 5 bases and J by 7 bases, leaving 26 bases between them. The CDR3 is made up of 17 amino acids. The germline CDR1 and CDR2 sequences are SGHAT and FQNNGV. This CDR3 is CASSPLTSRRLRSGYTF. CDR3 coding DNA: TGTGCCAGCAGCCCGTTGACATCTCGACGGTTGCGGAGTGGCTACACCTTC.

This clonotype was seen many times. This chain links TRBV25-1 with TRBJ2-3; TRBD2 matches 11 bases. Germline V gene data show CDR1 as MGHDK and CDR2 as SYGVNS. With V trimmed by 5 bases and J by 1 base, 11 bases remained unmatched. This CDR3 has 18 amino acids. CDR3 loop: CASSPPEVAGGGTDTQYF. The CDR3 DNA reads TGTGCCAGCAGTCCCCCCGAGGTAGCGGGGGGGGGCACAGATACGCAGTATTTT.

The sample holds many counts of this clonotype. The rearrangement joins TRBV6-1 to TRBJ2-1, with TRBD2 matching over 9 bases. Unmatched junction bases numbered 2, after V lost 5 bases and J lost 0 bases. Germline-derived CDR1 and CDR2 are MNHNS and SASEGT. CDR3 length equals 15 residues. CDR3 residues: CASSRLADSYNEQFF. The CDR3 nucleotides read TGTGCCAGCAGTCGACTAGCGGACTCCTACAATGAGCAGTTCTTC.

This clonotype was seen many times. This chain connects TRBV30 to TRBJ1-6; tentative D call: TRBD1 (6 bases). Germline V gene lookup returns CDR1 GTSNPN and CDR2 SVGIG (reference sequence). This CDR3 region has 17 residues. The germline V and J ends were trimmed by 0 bases and 7 bases, with 19 bases remaining between them. DNA of the CDR3: TGTGCCTGGAGTGTAAAATTTGCCAGGGGTAACAATTCACCCCTCCACTTT. It encodes CAWSVKFARGNNSPLHF.

The rearrangement uses TRBV10-3 and TRBJ2-7; maybe TRBD1 (6 bases). Between the trimmed V and J ends, which lost 2 bases and 3 bases, there was a span of 17 bases. CDR3 size: 16 residues. Germline-derived CDR1 and CDR2 are ENHRY and SYGVKD. The CDR3 region is CAISEGQLTGNYEQYF. CDR3 bases: TGTGCCATCAGTGAGGGACAGCTAACTGGAAACTACGAGCAGTACTTC.

This chain uses TRBV5-1 with TRBJ2-2, with 8 bases matching TRBD2. CDR1 is SGHRS and CDR2 is YFSETQ in the germline V gene. This CDR3 region has 14 residues. Trimming took 2 bases from V and 3 from J; bases not matched to a gene: 0. The CDR3 coding sequence is TGCGCCAGCAGCTTAGCGGGGGACACCGGGGAGCTGTTTTTT. Translating gives CASSLAGDTGELFF.

The chain is built from TRBV28 and TRBJ2-7; D may be TRBD1 (5 bases). The V gene's germline CDR1 is MDHEN and CDR2 SYDVKM. Trimming removed 6 bases from V and 1 base from J, with 13 bases in between. This CDR3 is built from 14 residues. The CDR3 loop is CASSVATGSYEQYF. The DNA of the CDR3 is TGTGCCAGCAGCGTCGCTACAGGTTCCTACGAGCAGTACTTC.

This clonotype was detected many times. V and J are TRBV30 and TRBJ1-6; 10 bases are a match to TRBD1. V lost 4 bases to trimming and J lost 11 bases; unmatched junction nucleotides: 11. The CDR3 runs to 15 residues. In germline, CDR1 is GTSNPN, CDR2 SVGIG (reference sequence). The CDR3 nucleotides are TGTGCCTGGACTCTTCTGACAGGGGGCCTGACACCCCTCCACTTT. Its protein product is CAWTLLTGGLTPLHF.

This clonotype was counted many times. V and J are TRBV6-2 or TRBV6-3 and TRBJ1-1; a possible D gene is TRBD1 (5 bases). Between the trimmed V and J ends, which lost 5 bases and 4 bases, there was a span of 8 bases. The CDR3 spans 12 residues. Germline CDR1 and CDR2: MNHEY and SVGEGT. The CDR3 is CASSQGVTEAFF. The CDR3 DNA reads TGTGCCAGCAGTCAAGGGGTCACTGAAGCTTTCTTT.

This clonotype was seen ten or more times. A much bigger clone sits one base away, suggesting this may be a read error. The DNA of the CDR3 is TGTGCCAGTAGCAATGCCGGCAGACTCTATGGCTACACCTTC. Translation: CASSNAGRLYGYTF. The chain is built from TRBV19 and TRBJ1-2, with D hard to call. The CDR3 loop spans 14 amino acids. Deletions cut 6 bases from V and 4 bases from J, with 15 bases between. The germline V gene encodes CDR1 LNHDA and CDR2 SQIVND (reference sequence).

This clonotype occurred once. The chain has TRBV10-3 and TRBJ2-3; 8 bases line up with TRBD2. Per the germline V gene, CDR1 is ENHRY and CDR2 is SYGVKD. This CDR3 comprises 17 residues. J was trimmed by 2 bases and V by 2 bases; bases with no gene match: 9. The DNA of the CDR3 is TGTGCCATCAGTGAGGTACATAGCGGGACCACCACAGATACGCAGTATTTT. Protein product: CAISEVHSGTTTDTQYF.

In this sample, this clonotype turned up many times. V gene TRBV7-9 combines with J gene TRBJ2-1; 8 positions agree with TRBD1. V dropped 2 bases and J dropped 6; count of bases not matched to a gene: 6. Germline assignment: CDR1 SEHNR and CDR2 FQNEAQ (reference sequence). The CDR3 sequence is 15 residues long. The CDR3 nucleotides are TGTGCCAGCAGCTTATCAGGACAGGGCGGCAATGAGCAGTTCTTC. This codes for CASSLSGQGGNEQFF. Variable domain in full (rest from reference TRBV7-9 and TRBJ2-1): DTGVSQNPRHKITKRGQNVTFRCDPISEHNRLYWYRQTLGQGPEFLTYFQNEAQLEKSRLLSDRFSAERPKGSFSTLEIQRTEQGDSAMYLCASSLSGQGGNEQFFGPGTRLTVL.

Ten or more counts support this clonotype. This chain links TRBV18 with TRBJ2-1, with D possibly matching TRBD2 (5 bases). V was cut by 5 bases and J by 6 bases, with 20 bases left in between. Germline V gene data show CDR1 as KGHSH and CDR2 as LQKENI. The CDR3 runs 16 residues. CDR3 nucleotides: TGTGCCAGCTCATCCTCAATCCAGGAGGTCGTCAATGAGCAGTTCTTC. Its translation is CASSSSIQEVVNEQFF. Looking up the rest from reference TRBV18 and TRBJ2-1 gives the full variable domain: NAGVMQNPRHLVRRRGQEARLRCSPMKGHSHVYWYRQLPEEGLKFMVYLQKENIIDESGMPKERFSAEFPKEGPSILRIQQVVRGDSAAYFCASSSSIQEVVNEQFFGPGTRLTVL.

By share, this clonotype ranks as medium-sized. The J gene is TRBJ2-3, the V gene TRBV5-1; 8 bases are shared with TRBD2. The junction had 6 bases not matched to a gene; V was cut back by 1 base and J by 5 bases. The CDR3 is made up of 15 amino acids. In germline, CDR1 is SGHRS, CDR2 YFSETQ. The CDR3 loop is CASSLSGRFKDTQYF. DNA of the CDR3: TGCGCCAGCAGCTTGAGCGGGAGATTTAAAGATACGCAGTATTTT. The entire variable domain, with the rest obtained from reference TRBV5-1 and TRBJ2-3, is as follows: KAGVTQTPRYLIKTRGQQVTLSCSPISGHRSVSWYQQTPGQGLQFLFEYFSETQRNKGNFPGRFSGRQFSNSRSEMNVSTLELGDSALYLCASSLSGRFKDTQYFGPGTRLTVL.

Regarding this clonotype: This likely reflects a read error, since a far larger clone is one base away. This chain uses TRBV6-5 with TRBJ1-5; 7 nucleotides match TRBD1. This CDR3 comprises 13 residues. CDR1 and CDR2 (germline): MNHEY, SVGAGI. As DNA, the CDR3 is TGTGCCAGCAGTGGGGACAGTTATCAGCCCCAGCGTTTT. Translation: CASSGDSYQPQRF.

The rearrangement joins TRBV27 to TRBJ2-1, with TRBD2 matching over 7 bases. CDR3 length equals 16 residues. The germline V gene has CDR1 MNHEY and CDR2 SMNVEV (reference sequence). Unmatched junction bases numbered 15, after V lost 6 bases and J lost 7 bases. This CDR3 reads CASRLRDYREENEQFF. The CDR3 coding sequence is TGTGCCAGCAGACTACGGGACTATCGGGAGGAAAATGAGCAGTTCTTC.

This clonotype came up many times. The CDR3 loop reads CASSPGDYGYTF. For the CDR3, the DNA is TGTGCCAGCAGCCCAGGGGACTATGGCTACACCTTC. This chain connects TRBV5-6 to TRBJ1-2; possible D gene TRBD1, 6 bases. V was trimmed by 4 bases and J by 3 bases, leaving 7 bases between them. Germline V gene sequence: CDR1 SGHDT, CDR2 YYEEEE. The CDR3 has 12 residues.

The sample holds many counts of this clonotype. The V gene is TRBV9, the J gene TRBJ2-5, with 8 bases fitting TRBD1. Germline-derived CDR1 and CDR2 are SGDLS and YYNGEE. The CDR3 runs 14 residues. J gave up 5 bases and V 4 bases, and 7 bases lay outside the gene matches. CDR3 loop: CASSPGGPMETQYF. CDR3 coding DNA: TGTGCCAGCAGCCCAGGGGGCCCTATGGAGACCCAGTACTTC. Full variable domain (remainder filled in from reference TRBV9 and TRBJ2-5): DSGVTQTPKHLITATGQRVTLRCSPRSGDLSVYWYQQSLDQGLQFLIQYYNGEERAKGNILERFSAQQFPDLHSELNLSSLELGDSALYFCASSPGGPMETQYFGPGTRLLVL.

This clonotype is labeled medium-sized. The chain links TRBV5-1 to TRBJ1-2, with TRBD1 matching over 9 bases. The trim removed 0 bases at V and 6 bases at J, leaving 6 bases unmatched. In germline, CDR1 is SGHRS, CDR2 YFSETQ. This CDR3 is 15 amino acids long. The CDR3 reads CASSLETGGADGYTF. The CDR3, as DNA: TGCGCCAGCAGCTTGGAAACAGGGGGCGCGGATGGCTACACCTTC.

This clonotype appeared many times. This chain links TRBV5-1 with TRBJ2-1; D uncertain. Germline loops: CDR1 SGHRS, CDR2 YFSETQ. Trimming stripped 4 bases from V and 5 bases from J, with 4 bases between. The length of the CDR3 is 11 residues. For the CDR3, the DNA is TGCGCCAGCAGCCCCCACAATGAGCAGTTCTTC. Translation gives CASSPHNEQFF.

At least ten counts were recorded for this clonotype. The genes are TRBV11-2 and TRBJ2-5, with 7 bases aligning to TRBD2. Trimming removed 2 bases from V and 7 bases from J; junction bases left unmatched: 1. The CDR3 length is 12 residues. The germline CDR1 and CDR2 sequences are SGHAT and FQNNGV. The CDR3 DNA follows: TGTGCCAGCAGCTTATCGGGAGGGACCCAGTACTTC. Its protein is CASSLSGGTQYF.